This is a list of T cell receptor beta chains from one sample in a study of cytomegalovirus exposure and HLA in healthy donors. Assay: immunoSEQ multiplex PCR; the TCRdb copy retains only in-frame clones and omits some. In all, the sample yields roughly 46,000 clones. The sequencing sample was made of PBMCs. The receptors come from a woman in her thirties or forties in good health and CMV-seronegative. Both conserved end residues are part of each CDR3.

j_call | v_call | cdr3_aa
TRBJ1-1 | TRBV10-3 | CAISGQLMNTEAFF
TRBJ2-5 | TRBV4-1 | CASSQDIGEETQYF
TRBJ2-3 | TRBV19 | CASSTTSVDTQYF
TRBJ2-7 | TRBV5-1 | CASSIGTSGGLSYEQYF
TRBJ2-2 | TRBV7-2 | CASSASLRLAGVSGELFF
TRBJ2-2 | TRBV30 | CAWTSGTSGITGFPGELFF
TRBJ2-7 | TRBV7-9 | CASSLQVEGASSYEQYF
TRBJ2-7 | TRBV7-9 | CASSLWQGSSYEQYF
TRBJ1-2 | TRBV5-4 | CTSSLLRIANYGYTF
TRBJ2-1 | TRBV11-2 | CASSFPPRRGPSSYNEQFF
TRBJ2-2 | TRBV29-1 | CSVGTTGELFF
TRBJ2-5 | TRBV28 | CASSPARGGGETQYF
. | TRBV6-5 | CASSRLAGALEQYF
TRBJ2-7 | TRBV6-5 | CASSAWRGGDEQYF
TRBJ2-1 | TRBV5-1 | CASSRDYNEQFF
TRBJ2-3 | TRBV7-3 | CASSLTRFQAGGSTDTQYF
TRBJ1-1 | TRBV7-2 | CASSPLSNTEAFF
TRBJ1-2 | TRBV9 | CASSVVGHLNYGYTF
TRBJ1-1 | TRBV9 | CASSRTASNTEAFF
TRBJ2-6 | TRBV2 | CASSIQGAHTTGANVLTF
TRBJ2-7 | TRBV30 | CAWGRGLAYEQYF
TRBJ2-7 | TRBV4-1 | CASSPLGTTEQYF
TRBJ1-1 | TRBV11-3 | CASSLESSSNTEAFF
TRBJ2-1 | TRBV6-5 | CASSRSGRGYNEQFF
TRBJ2-7 | TRBV6-1 | CASSPTGPSYEQYF
TRBJ2-1 | TRBV15 | CATSRDGAGGMVF
TRBJ1-5 | TRBV6-9 | CASPFYTRTGASTNQPQHF
TRBJ2-2 | TRBV19 | CASSNTGVPGELFF
TRBJ1-1 | TRBV6-1 | CASSEVGWGVAFF
TRBJ2-3 | TRBV5-1 | CASRPGTFSDTQYF
TRBJ1-1 | TRBV18 | CASSQGQNTEAFF
TRBJ1-2 | TRBV28 | CASSTRSGGTSGYTF
TRBJ2-7 | TRBV7-6 | CASSSGGGSYEQYF
TRBJ2-7 | TRBV6-5 | CASGQGSSYEQYF
TRBJ2-7 | TRBV10-1 | CASVDCDYEQYF
TRBJ2-7 | TRBV20-1 | CSALLAYEQYF
TRBJ2-3 | TRBV6-1 | CAGAGGRAGTDTQYF
TRBJ2-7 | TRBV5-4 | CASKRESGAYEQYF
TRBJ2-7 | TRBV30 | CAWRGAGNEQYF
TRBJ2-1 | TRBV28 | CASSLDRGNEQFF
TRBJ2-7 | TRBV5-4 | CASSLVQGSSYEQYF
TRBJ2-7 | TRBV13 | CASRPWGTDKAYEQYF
TRBJ2-5 | TRBV19 | CASSIGTGLSETQYF
TRBJ1-2 | TRBV6-5 | CASSYSIGVGYGYTF
TRBJ2-1 | TRBV4-2 | CASSQDRGTVDNEQFF
TRBJ2-3 | TRBV4-3 | CASSQFSGSTTDTQYF
TRBJ1-5 | TRBV2 | CASRGQGLSNQPQHF
TRBJ2-2 | TRBV5-1 | CASSLIGGNTGELFF
TRBJ2-7 | TRBV11-2 | CASSLGGQGADEQYF
TRBJ2-7 | TRBV2 | CASNRVFAYEQYF
TRBJ2-1 | TRBV10-3 | CAISVKAGGVHEQFF
TRBJ2-1 | TRBV4-2 | CASSLPRLAGGPGIKFF